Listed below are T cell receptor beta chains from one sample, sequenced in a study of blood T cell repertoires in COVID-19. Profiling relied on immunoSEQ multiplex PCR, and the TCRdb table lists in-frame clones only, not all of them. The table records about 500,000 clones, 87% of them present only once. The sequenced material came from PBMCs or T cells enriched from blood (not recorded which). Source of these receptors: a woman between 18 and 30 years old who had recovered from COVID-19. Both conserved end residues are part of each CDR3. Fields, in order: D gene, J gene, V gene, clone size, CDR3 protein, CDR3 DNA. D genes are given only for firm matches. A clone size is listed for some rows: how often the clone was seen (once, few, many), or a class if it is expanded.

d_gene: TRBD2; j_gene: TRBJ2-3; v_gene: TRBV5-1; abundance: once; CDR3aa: CASSSTSGGALTDTQYF; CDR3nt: TGCGCCAGCAGCTCTACTAGCGGGGGGGCGCTCACAGATACGCAGTATTTT
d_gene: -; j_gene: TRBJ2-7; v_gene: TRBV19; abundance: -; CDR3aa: CATGRLTGQSSYEQYF; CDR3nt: TGTGCCACCGGCCGATTGACAGGCCAGAGCTCCTACGAGCAGTACTTC
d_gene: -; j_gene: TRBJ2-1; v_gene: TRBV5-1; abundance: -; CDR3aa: CASSPGGNEQFF; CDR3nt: TGCGCCAGCAGCCCCGGGGGAAATGAGCAGTTCTTC
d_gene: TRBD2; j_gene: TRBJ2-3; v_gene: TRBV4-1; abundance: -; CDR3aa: CASSQVVVAGETDTQYF; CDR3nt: TGCGCCAGCAGCCAAGTGGTAGTGGCGGGGGAAACAGATACGCAGTATTTT
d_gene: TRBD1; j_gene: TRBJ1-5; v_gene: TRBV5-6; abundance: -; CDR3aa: CASSMTGDILNQPQHF; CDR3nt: TGTGCCAGCAGCATGACAGGGGACATATTAAATCAGCCCCAGCATTTT
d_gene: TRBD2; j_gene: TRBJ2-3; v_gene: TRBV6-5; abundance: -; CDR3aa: CASSYVGGAGTQYF; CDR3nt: TGTGCCAGCAGTTACGTCGGGGGGGCAGGTACGCAGTATTTT
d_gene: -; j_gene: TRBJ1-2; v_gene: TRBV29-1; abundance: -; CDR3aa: CSVGGLDSDDGYTF; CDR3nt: TGCAGCGTTGGGGGGCTCGACAGCGACGATGGCTACACCTTC
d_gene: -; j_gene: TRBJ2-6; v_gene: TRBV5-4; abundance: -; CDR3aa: CASSSQGSGANVLTF; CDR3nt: TGTGCCAGCAGCTCGCAGGGGTCTGGGGCCAACGTCCTGACTTTC
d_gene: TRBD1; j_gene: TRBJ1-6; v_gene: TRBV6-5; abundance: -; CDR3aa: CASSRGDRPLHF; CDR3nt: TGTGCCAGCAGCAGGGGGGATAGGCCCCTCCACTTT
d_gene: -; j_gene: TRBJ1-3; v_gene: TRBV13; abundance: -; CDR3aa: CASSLEGVSGNTIYF; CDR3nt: TGTGCCAGCAGCTTAGAAGGGGTCTCTGGAAACACCATATATTTT
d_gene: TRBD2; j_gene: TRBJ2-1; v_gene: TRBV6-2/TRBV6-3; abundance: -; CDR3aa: CASSSPSDSGSFDEQFF; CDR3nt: TGTGCCAGCAGTTCCCCCAGTGATAGCGGGTCATTCGATGAGCAGTTCTTC
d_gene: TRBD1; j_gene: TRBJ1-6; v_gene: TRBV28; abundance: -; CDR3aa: CASSPHRDRAYNSPLHF; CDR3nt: TGTGCCAGCAGTCCTCACAGGGACAGGGCCTATAATTCACCCCTCCACTTT